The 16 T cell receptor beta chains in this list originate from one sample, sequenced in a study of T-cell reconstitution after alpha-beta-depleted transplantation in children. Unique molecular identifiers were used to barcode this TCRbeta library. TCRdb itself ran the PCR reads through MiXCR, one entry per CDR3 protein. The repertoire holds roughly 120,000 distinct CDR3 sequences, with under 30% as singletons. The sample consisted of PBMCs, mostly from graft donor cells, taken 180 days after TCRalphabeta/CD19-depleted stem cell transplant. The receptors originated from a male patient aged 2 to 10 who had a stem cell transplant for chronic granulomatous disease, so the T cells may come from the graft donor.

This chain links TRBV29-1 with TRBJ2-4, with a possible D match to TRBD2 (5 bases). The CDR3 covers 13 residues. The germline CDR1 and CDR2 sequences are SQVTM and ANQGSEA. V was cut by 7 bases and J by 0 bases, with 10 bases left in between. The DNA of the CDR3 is TGCAGCGCGTTGGCGGGAGCCAAAAACATTCAGTACTTC. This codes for CSALAGAKNIQYF.

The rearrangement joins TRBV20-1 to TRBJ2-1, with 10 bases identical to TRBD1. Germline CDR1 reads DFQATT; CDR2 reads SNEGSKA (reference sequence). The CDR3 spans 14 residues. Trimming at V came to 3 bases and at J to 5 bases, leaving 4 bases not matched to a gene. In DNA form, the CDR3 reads TGCAGTGCTAGGACAGGGGGCAGTAACAATGAGCAGTTCTTC. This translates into CSARTGGSNNEQFF.

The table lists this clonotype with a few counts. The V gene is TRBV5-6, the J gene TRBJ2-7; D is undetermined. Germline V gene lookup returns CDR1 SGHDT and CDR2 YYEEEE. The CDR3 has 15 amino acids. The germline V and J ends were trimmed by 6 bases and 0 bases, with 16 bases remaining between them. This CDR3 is CASNAPGRSSYEQYF. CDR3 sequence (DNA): TGTGCCAGCAACGCGCCAGGACGGAGCTCCTACGAGCAGTACTTC.

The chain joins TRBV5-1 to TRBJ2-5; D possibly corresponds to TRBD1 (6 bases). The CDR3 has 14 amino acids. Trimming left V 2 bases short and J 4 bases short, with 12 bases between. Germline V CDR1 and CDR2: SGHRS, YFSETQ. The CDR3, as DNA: TGCGCCAGCAGCTTAGAACAGGGAGTAGAGACCCAGTACTTC. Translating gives CASSLEQGVETQYF.

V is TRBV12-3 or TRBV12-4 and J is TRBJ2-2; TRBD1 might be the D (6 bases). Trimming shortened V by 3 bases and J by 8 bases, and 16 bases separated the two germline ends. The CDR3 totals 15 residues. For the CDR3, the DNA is TGTGCCAGCAGTTTTTCTGGGGGCGCGGTAGGGGAGCTGTTTTTT. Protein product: CASSFSGGAVGELFF.

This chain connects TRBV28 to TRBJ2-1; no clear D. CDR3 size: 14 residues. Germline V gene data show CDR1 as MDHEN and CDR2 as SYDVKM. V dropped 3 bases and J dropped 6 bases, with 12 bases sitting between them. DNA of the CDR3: TGTGCCAGCAGTTTCCACATAAAGAGCAATGAGCAGTTCTTC. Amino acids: CASSFHIKSNEQFF.

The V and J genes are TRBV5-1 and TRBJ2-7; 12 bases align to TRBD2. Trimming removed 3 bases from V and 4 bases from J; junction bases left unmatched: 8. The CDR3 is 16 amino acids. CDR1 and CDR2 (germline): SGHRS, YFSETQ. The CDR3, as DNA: TGCGCCAGCAGCTCGAGACTGACTAGCGGGAGATACGAGCAGTACTTC. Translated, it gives CASSSRLTSGRYEQYF.

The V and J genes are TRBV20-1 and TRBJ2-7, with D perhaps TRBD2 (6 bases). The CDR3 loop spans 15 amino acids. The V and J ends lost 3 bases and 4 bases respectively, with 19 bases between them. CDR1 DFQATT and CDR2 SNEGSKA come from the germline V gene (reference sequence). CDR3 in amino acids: CSARELGGSEYEQYF. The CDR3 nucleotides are TGCAGTGCTAGGGAGCTTGGGGGGAGTGAATACGAGCAGTACTTC.

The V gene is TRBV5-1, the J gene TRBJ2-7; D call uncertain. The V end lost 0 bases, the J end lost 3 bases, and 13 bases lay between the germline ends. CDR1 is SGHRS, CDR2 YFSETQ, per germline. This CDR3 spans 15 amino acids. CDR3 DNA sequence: TGCGCCAGCAGCTTGGGGGCGATGCGTAACTACGAGCAGTACTTC. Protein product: CASSLGAMRNYEQYF.

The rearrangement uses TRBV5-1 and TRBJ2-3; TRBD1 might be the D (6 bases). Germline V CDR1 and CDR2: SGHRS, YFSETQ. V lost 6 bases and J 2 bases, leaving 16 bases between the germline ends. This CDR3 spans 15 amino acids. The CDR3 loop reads CASTIDTGPTDTQYF. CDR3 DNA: TGCGCCAGCACCATAGATACAGGGCCCACAGATACGCAGTATTTT.

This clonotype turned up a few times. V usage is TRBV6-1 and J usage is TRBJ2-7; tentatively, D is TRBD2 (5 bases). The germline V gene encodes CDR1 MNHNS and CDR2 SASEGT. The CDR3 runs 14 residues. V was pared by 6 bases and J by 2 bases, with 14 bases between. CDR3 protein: CASSPGIQPYEQYF. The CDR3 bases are TGTGCCAGCAGCCCGGGAATTCAGCCCTACGAGCAGTACTTC.

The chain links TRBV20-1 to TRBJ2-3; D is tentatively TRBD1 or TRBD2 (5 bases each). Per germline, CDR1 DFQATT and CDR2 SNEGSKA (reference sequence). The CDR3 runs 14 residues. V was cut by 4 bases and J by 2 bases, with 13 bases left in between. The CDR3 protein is CSAKPGPLTDTQYF. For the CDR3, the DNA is TGCAGTGCTAAACCGGGGCCCCTCACAGATACGCAGTATTTT.

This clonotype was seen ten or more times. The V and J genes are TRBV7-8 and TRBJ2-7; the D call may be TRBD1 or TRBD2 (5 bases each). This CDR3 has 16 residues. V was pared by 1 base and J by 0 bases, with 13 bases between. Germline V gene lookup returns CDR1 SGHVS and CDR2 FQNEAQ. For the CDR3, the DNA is TGTGCCAGCAGCTTAGGGGGGAGTTTTAGCTCCTACGAGCAGTACTTC. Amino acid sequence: CASSLGGSFSSYEQYF.

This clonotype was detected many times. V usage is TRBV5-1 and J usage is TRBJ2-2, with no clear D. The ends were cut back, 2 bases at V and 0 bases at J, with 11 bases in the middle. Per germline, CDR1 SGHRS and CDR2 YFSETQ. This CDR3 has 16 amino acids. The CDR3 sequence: CASSFGRAANTGELFF. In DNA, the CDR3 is TGCGCCAGCAGCTTTGGCCGGGCAGCGAACACCGGGGAGCTGTTTTTT.

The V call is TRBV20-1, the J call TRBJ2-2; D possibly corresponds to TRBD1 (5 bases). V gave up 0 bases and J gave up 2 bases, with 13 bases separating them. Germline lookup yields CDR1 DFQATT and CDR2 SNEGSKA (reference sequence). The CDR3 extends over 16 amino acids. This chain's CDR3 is CSARDPLGLNTGELFF. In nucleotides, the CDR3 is TGCAGTGCTAGAGACCCCTTGGGGCTTAACACCGGGGAGCTGTTTTTT.

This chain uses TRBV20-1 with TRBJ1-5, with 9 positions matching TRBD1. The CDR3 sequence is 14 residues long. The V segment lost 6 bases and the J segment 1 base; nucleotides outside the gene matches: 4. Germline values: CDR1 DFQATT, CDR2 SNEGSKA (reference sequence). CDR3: CSAGDRESNQPQHF. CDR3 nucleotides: TGCAGTGCCGGGGACAGGGAAAGCAATCAGCCCCAGCATTTT.